The present T cell receptor (beta chain) was sequenced within a study of human T cells and chemical hapten exposure. Whole blood that had not been fractionated was the source of extracted total RNA. The table lists this clonotype with many counts. CDR3 length equals 16 residues. The germline V and J ends were trimmed by 7 bases and 2 bases, with 21 bases remaining between them. Per the germline V gene, CDR1 is MNHEY and CDR2 is SVGAGI. MiXCR, run by TCRdb on the 5' RACE reads, gives a single entry per CDR3 protein. The repertoire holds about 140,000 distinct CDR3 sequences, with roughly 4.1% as singletons.

This TCR was recovered from a female donor in good health. This chain joins TRBV6-5 and TRBJ2-7; D may correspond to TRBD1 or TRBD2 (5 bases each). CDR3 sequence (DNA): TGTGCCAGCACCAGCCCCCGCAGGGACCTTACCTACGAGCAGTACTTC. Encoded protein: CASTSPRRDLTYEQYF.